This T cell receptor (beta chain) was obtained from a study of cytomegalovirus exposure and HLA in healthy donors. Findings of the study overall: Among TCR sequences, most were rare, though some public TCRs appeared in many donors. Reports indicated that the classifier achieved high specificity and sensitivity in diagnosing cytomegalovirus status. The productive fraction for most TCR beta V segments was about 87% or about 30% in an earlier analysis.

Notes on this clone: Antigen: not known.

The PCR employed 60 Vbeta primers together with 13 Jbeta primers. Measured with immunoSEQ multiplex PCR; TCRdb has only the in-frame clones, and not every one. The table lists roughly 120,000 clones. This CDR3 contains 13 residues. The trim removed 6 bases at V and 5 bases at J, leaving 5 bases unmatched. Per the germline V gene, CDR1 is SEHNR and CDR2 is FQNEAQ (reference sequence). The receptor was derived from a man aged 30 to 45 in good health and CMV-seronegative. Sequenced: PBMCs. V usage is TRBV7-9 and J usage is TRBJ2-5, with 8 positions matching TRBD1. The CDR3 nucleotides read TGTGCCAGCAGACCCCACAGGGGGGAGACCCAGTACTTC. Amino acid sequence: CASRPHRGETQYF.